These 18 T cell receptor beta chains came from one sample sequenced in a study of Graves' ophthalmopathy and Graves' hyperthyroidism. The TCR beta CDR3 regions underwent amplification from RNA transcripts. The first round was an RT-PCR with HTBI primers, and the second round was a multiplex PCR. MiXCR, run by TCRdb on the multiplex PCR reads, gives a single entry per CDR3 protein. The sample records hundreds of thousands of distinct CDR3 sequences, roughly 40% being singletons. Specimen: peripheral blood. These receptors all stem from an adult man with Graves' ophthalmopathy.

The chain recombines TRBV25-1 with TRBJ1-2; TRBD1 matches at 7 bases. CDR1 and CDR2 (germline): MGHDK, SYGVNS. V shed 6 bases, J shed 6 bases, and the junction held 7 bases outside the gene matches. The CDR3 is made up of 13 amino acids. For the CDR3, the DNA is TGTGCCAGCAGCTCAACAGGGGTCCATGGCTACACCTTC. This translates into CASSSTGVHGYTF.

This clonotype turned up a few times. V usage is TRBV28 and J usage is TRBJ2-5; D remains unclear. The germline V gene has CDR1 MDHEN and CDR2 SYDVKM. This CDR3 has 13 residues. V lost 2 bases and J lost 5, with 9 bases in between. The CDR3 coding sequence is TGTGCCAGCAGTTTAGGACGGATCGAGACCCAGTACTTC. Protein sequence: CASSLGRIETQYF.

A word on this clonotype: Being one base from a much bigger clone, this may be a read error. The V and J genes are TRBV11-3 and TRBJ1-2; TRBD1 matches 9 bases. V shed 4 bases and J 3 bases; nucleotides not matched to a gene: 3. The CDR3 contains 14 residues. Germline V gives CDR1 SGHNT, CDR2 YENEEA. DNA for the CDR3: TGTGCCAGCAGCTCCGGGACAGGGCACTATGGCTACACCTTC. This gives the protein CASSSGTGHYGYTF.

This chain uses TRBV4-3 with TRBJ1-2; the D is unclear. The CDR3 contains 14 residues. Trimming pared 1 base from V and 5 bases from J, leaving 11 bases between. Germline V gene data show CDR1 as LGHNA and CDR2 as YSLEER. This chain's CDR3 is CASSQGQEGYGYTF. In DNA form, the CDR3 reads TGCGCCAGCAGCCAAGGGCAGGAGGGATATGGCTACACCTTC.

The chain employs TRBV9 and TRBJ1-2; no reliable D call. The V gene's germline CDR1 is SGDLS and CDR2 YYNGEE. This CDR3 has 15 residues. V gave up 5 bases and J gave up 5 bases, with 19 bases separating them. The CDR3 DNA reads TGTGCCAGCAGGGGGATACCAAGTATGGCGTATGGCTACACCTTC. It yields the protein CASRGIPSMAYGYTF. Looking up the rest from reference TRBV9 and TRBJ1-2 gives the full variable domain: DSGVTQTPKHLITATGQRVTLRCSPRSGDLSVYWYQQSLDQGLQFLIQYYNGEERAKGNILERFSAQQFPDLHSELNLSSLELGDSALYFCASRGIPSMAYGYTFGSGTRLTVV.

The chain couples TRBV20-1 to TRBJ1-5, with D hard to call. There are 13 residues in the CDR3. CDR1 is DFQATT and CDR2 is SNEGSKA in the germline V gene (reference sequence). Trimming removed 4 bases from V and 6 bases from J, with 13 bases in between. The CDR3 DNA is TGCAGTGCTATACGAGGGCGGGGTCAGCCCCAGCATTTT. This translates into CSAIRGRGQPQHF.

The gene calls are TRBV9 and TRBJ2-2, with 9 bases identical to TRBD2. The V gene's germline CDR1 is SGDLS and CDR2 YYNGEE. Trimming removed 0 bases from V and 2 bases from J; junction bases left unmatched: 2. This CDR3 spans 16 amino acids. The chain's CDR3 is CASSVGSGRNTGELFF. The CDR3 DNA reads as TGTGCCAGCAGCGTAGGTAGCGGGAGAAACACCGGGGAGCTGTTTTTT.

The J gene is TRBJ1-6, the V gene TRBV2; D remains ambiguous. Trimming pared 6 bases from V and 2 bases from J, leaving 5 bases between. CDR1 SNHLY and CDR2 FYNNEI come from the germline V gene. The CDR3 extends over 13 amino acids. DNA for the CDR3: TGTGCCAGCAGCCACACCTATAATTCACCCCTCCACTTT. It yields the protein CASSHTYNSPLHF.

The chain uses TRBV7-9 and TRBJ2-5; 9 bases line up with TRBD1. The germline gives CDR1 SEHNR, CDR2 FQNEAQ (reference sequence). Germline trimming cut 5 bases from V and 5 bases from J; bases unmatched to any gene: 9. There are 15 residues in the CDR3. The CDR3 coding sequence is TGTGCCAGCAGCAAAAACAGGGGGCCTAGTGAGACCCAGTACTTC. This codes for CASSKNRGPSETQYF.

This clonotype was seen many times. The V gene is TRBV20-1, the J gene TRBJ1-1, with D unresolved. The CDR3 is 11 residues long. Germline V gene lookup returns CDR1 DFQATT and CDR2 SNEGSKA (reference sequence). Trimming pared 6 bases from V and 4 bases from J, leaving 9 bases between. The CDR3 nucleotides read TGCAGTGCCCCGGTTGTCACTGAAGCTTTCTTT. Its protein product is CSAPVVTEAFF.

V is TRBV19 and J is TRBJ2-3; TRBD1 or TRBD2 may be the D gene (5 bases each). The V end was cut by 11 bases, the J end by 2 bases, with 14 bases between. The germline V gene has CDR1 LNHDA and CDR2 SQIVND (reference sequence). The CDR3 runs to 13 residues. CDR3 sequence (DNA): TGTGCCTACACCGGGGACGCCACAGATACGCAGTATTTT. It yields the protein CAYTGDATDTQYF.

Remarks on this clonotype: It may be a read error: a sequence one base away is much more abundant. The chain combines TRBV5-6 with TRBJ2-1, with D maybe TRBD2 (5 bases). The V gene's germline CDR1 is SGHDT and CDR2 YYEEEE. The CDR3 sequence is 12 residues long. The germline V and J ends were trimmed by 6 bases and 15 bases, with 19 bases remaining between them. CDR3 protein: CASNLDEGRMFF. The CDR3 nucleotides are TGTGCCAGCAACCTCGATGAGGGTAGGATGTTCTTC.

This clonotype was seen many times. The chain joins TRBV10-1 to TRBJ1-6; 9 nucleotides align to TRBD1. Looked up from germline, CDR1 is WNHNN and CDR2 is SYGVQD (reference sequence). Germline trimming cut 5 bases from V and 7 bases from J; bases unmatched to any gene: 9. The CDR3 is 16 residues long. The CDR3 loop reads CASSKGQGTRNSPLHF. The CDR3, as DNA: TGCGCCAGCAGTAAGGGACAGGGAACGAGAAATTCACCCCTCCACTTT.

The chain combines TRBV5-1 with TRBJ2-2; TRBD2 matches 7 bases. The CDR3 runs to 13 residues. Germline V gene sequence: CDR1 SGHRS, CDR2 YFSETQ. Losses at the gene ends were 5 bases for V and 6 bases for J; bases not matched to a gene: 4. In DNA form, the CDR3 reads TGCGCCAGCAGGATTCGGGAGGCCGGGGAGCTGTTTTTT. It codes for CASRIREAGELFF.

The chain has TRBV7-9 and TRBJ2-7, with 7 bases fitting TRBD1. The germline CDR1 and CDR2 sequences are SEHNR and FQNEAQ (reference sequence). The CDR3 spans 14 residues. V dropped 4 bases and J dropped 0; count of bases not matched to a gene: 3. CDR3 nucleotides: TGTGCCAGCAGCTGGGACAGCCGCTCCTACGAGCAGTACTTC. Translating gives CASSWDSRSYEQYF.

This clonotype appeared many times. This chain uses TRBV7-9 with TRBJ1-6, with unresolved D. The CDR3 extends over 11 amino acids. The germline gives CDR1 SEHNR, CDR2 FQNEAQ (reference sequence). The germline V and J ends were trimmed by 4 bases and 16 bases, with 11 bases remaining between them. CDR3 DNA: TGTGCCAGCAGCTCTTTGGGGAAACTCCACTTT. Its protein product is CASSSLGKLHF. The variable domain in full, with the rest retrieved from reference TRBV7-9 and TRBJ1-6, is DTGVSQNPRHKITKRGQNVTFRCDPISEHNRLYWYRQTLGQGPEFLTYFQNEAQLEKSRLLSDRFSAERPKGSFSTLEIQRTEQGDSAMYLCASSSLGKLHFGNGTRLTVT.

The chain recombines TRBV19 with TRBJ1-5, with a possible D match to TRBD1 (6 bases). Germline V gene sequence: CDR1 LNHDA, CDR2 SQIVND (reference sequence). V dropped 6 bases and J dropped 6 bases, with 15 bases sitting between them. CDR3 length equals 14 residues. The CDR3 loop reads CASSWSGAPQPQHF. The CDR3 bases are TGTGCCAGTAGCTGGTCGGGGGCCCCTCAGCCCCAGCATTTT. The whole variable domain, remainder taken from reference TRBV19 and TRBJ1-5, is DGGITQSPKYLFRKEGQNVTLSCEQNLNHDAMYWYRQDPGQGLRLIYYSQIVNDFQKGDIAEGYSVSREKKESFPLTVTSAQKNPTAFYLCASSWSGAPQPQHFGDGTRLSIL.

Concerning this clonotype itself: A read error is possible here, since a much larger clone lies one base away. The rearrangement links TRBV29-1 to TRBJ2-7; no reliable D call. Germline V gene data show CDR1 as SQVTM and CDR2 as ANQGSEA. This CDR3 contains 16 residues. Trimming removed 4 bases at V and 11 bases at J, with 30 bases between. DNA for the CDR3: TGCAGCGTTGCCGAACATACACGGGCCCTGGCAGCGCAGGAGTACTTC. This gives the protein CSVAEHTRALAAQEYF.